This is a list of T cell receptor beta chains from one sample in a study of persistence of HIV-infected CD4 T cells. The assay was immunoSEQ multiplex PCR, and TCRdb's table has in-frame clones only and misses some. The sample contains approximately 44,000 clones, around 92% of which appear only once. Their antigen targets remain unknown. The specimen comprised CD4+ T cells sorted from PBMCs after approximately 19-hour stimulation, sampled from a patient who received antiretroviral therapy. These receptors were obtained from an adult man with HIV who was CMV-seropositive. Both conserved end residues are trimmed from each CDR3.

12	TRBJ1-5	TRBV6-5	ASRGTGWAQPQH
14	TRBJ1-3	TRBV12-2	ASRFPTGVSGNTIY
15	TRBJ2-2	TRBV4-1	ASSRTPPQVGTGELF
12	TRBJ1-2	TRBV24-1	ATSEGQGRYGYT
13	TRBJ1-5	TRBV19	ASRRQRDSNQPQH
16	TRBJ2-2	TRBV24-1	ATSDSGGGPLQTGELF
11	TRBJ1-5	TRBV6-5	ASTAGTFGPQH
13	TRBJ2-3	TRBV6-5	ASSARTGEADTQY
9	TRBJ2-3	TRBV5-1	ASASTDTQY
13	TRBJ2-7	TRBV5-1	ASSLVVGAAYEQY
13	TRBJ1-3	TRBV9	ASSVETETGNTIY
13	TRBJ2-7	TRBV6-5	ASSYGGILKQEQY
12	TRBJ1-2	TRBV19	ASSRSGTADGYT
12	TRBJ2-3	TRBV15	ATSRVGSTDTQY
11	TRBJ1-1	TRBV6-6	ASSLTGNTEAF
11	TRBJ2-7	TRBV10-3	AISEQAPGVPY